This entry lists 21 T cell receptor beta chains sequenced from one sample in a study of shared clonotypes between healthy human individuals. Generated by immunoSEQ multiplex PCR, the TCRdb table keeps only in-frame clones and is missing some. The sample includes about 640,000 clones, less than 80% seen only once; the top ten take 1.5% to 2%. Sequences were obtained from memory CD4+ T cells sorted from blood. As for subset: CD45RA-negative fraction. The receptors stem from a woman aged 25 to 39 in good health.

The genes are TRBV4-2 and TRBJ2-3, with D tentatively TRBD2 (5 bases). The ends were cut back, 1 base at V and 2 bases at J, with 13 bases in the middle. Per germline, CDR1 LGHNA and CDR2 YNFKEQ. The CDR3 is 16 amino acids. The CDR3 bases are TGTGCCAGCAGCCAAGCTAGGTCGGGAACCACAGATACGCAGTATTTT. It encodes CASSQARSGTTDTQYF.

This chain joins TRBV7-2 and TRBJ2-7; TRBD1 aligns across 7 bases. The V gene's germline CDR1 is SGHTA and CDR2 FQGNSA. This CDR3 spans 15 amino acids. The V and J ends lost 1 base and 0 bases, in that order; junction bases with no gene match: 3. For the CDR3, the DNA is TGTGCCAGCAGCTTAGTTGAGGGGGCCTCCTACGAGCAGTACTTC. Translation: CASSLVEGASYEQYF.

The CDR3 loop reads CASSLMTPPTDTQYF. DNA for the CDR3: TGTGCCAGCAGCTTAATGACACCGCCCACAGATACGCAGTATTTT. V and J are TRBV5-4 and TRBJ2-3; D unclear. Germline values: CDR1 SGHNT, CDR2 YYREEE (reference sequence). The CDR3 is made up of 15 amino acids. The V gene lost 2 bases and the J gene lost 2 bases, with 12 bases spanning the gap.

V and J are TRBV27 and TRBJ2-7, with 8 positions matching TRBD1. The germline V gene has CDR1 MNHEY and CDR2 SMNVEV (reference sequence). CDR3 size: 16 residues. V shed 2 bases, J shed 3 bases, and the junction held 9 bases outside the gene matches. CDR3 nucleotide sequence: TGTGCCAGCAGTTTAACCCGGACAGGGTGGATCTACGAGCAGTACTTC. Translating gives CASSLTRTGWIYEQYF.

Turning to this clone: Other DNA sequences in this specimen translate into the identical CDR3. J is TRBJ2-2 and V is TRBV18, with TRBD2 matching over 9 bases. V was pared by 0 bases and J by 0 bases, with 2 bases of the junction left unmatched. CDR1 is KGHSH and CDR2 is LQKENI in the germline V gene. The CDR3 runs to 17 residues. CDR3 sequence (DNA): TGTGCCAGCTCACCACCAGCTAGCGGGACGAACACCGGGGAGCTGTTTTTT. This sequence encodes CASSPPASGTNTGELFF.

Only one count was recorded for this clone. J is TRBJ2-1 and V is TRBV5-1; 8 nucleotides match TRBD2. With V trimmed by 2 bases and J by 9 bases, 10 bases remained unmatched. The CDR3 contains 15 residues. The V gene's germline CDR1 is SGHRS and CDR2 YFSETQ. In DNA, the CDR3 is TGCGCCAGCAGCTTAGCTGGGACTAGTTCACGTGAGCAGTTCTTC. Amino acids: CASSLAGTSSREQFF.

The rearrangement joins TRBV14 to TRBJ1-1; unclear D gene. V was pared by 4 bases and J by 4 bases, with 10 bases between. The CDR3 consists of 13 residues. Looked up from germline, CDR1 is SGHDN and CDR2 is FVKESK. The CDR3 bases are TGTGCCAGCAGCCCCGGCCCGGCCACTGAAGCTTTCTTT. Protein: CASSPGPATEAFF.

The chain joins TRBV29-1 to TRBJ2-5, with D perhaps TRBD1 (6 bases). The germline V gene has CDR1 SQVTM and CDR2 ANQGSEA. The V and J ends lost 7 bases and 9 bases respectively, with 33 bases between them. This CDR3 comprises 17 residues. For the CDR3, the DNA is TGCAGCGCCCTTCTGGGCCGGGCAAGAGACCCCAGGGGTCCCCAGTACTTC. Its translation: CSALLGRARDPRGPQYF.

This clone was observed a few times. V and J are TRBV4-1 and TRBJ2-7; D unclear. V lost 1 base, J lost 3 bases, and 22 bases lay in between. Germline V gives CDR1 MGHRA, CDR2 YSYEKL. The CDR3 extends over 18 amino acids. In DNA, the CDR3 is TGCGCCAGCAGCCAAGGTGACCACGGCCAAAGTGGGTTCTACGAGCAGTACTTC. Its protein is CASSQGDHGQSGFYEQYF.

The rearrangement uses TRBV28 and TRBJ1-4, with 7 bases aligning to TRBD1. The V gene's germline CDR1 is MDHEN and CDR2 SYDVKM. The CDR3 spans 15 residues. V shed 3 bases and J 4 bases; nucleotides not matched to a gene: 5. CDR3 amino acids: CASSFSGTVNEKLFF. CDR3 coding DNA: TGTGCCAGCAGTTTTTCCGGGACAGTTAATGAAAAACTGTTTTTT.

The rearrangement links TRBV7-2 to TRBJ1-1; 9 positions agree with TRBD1. CDR1 and CDR2 (germline): SGHTA, FQGNSA. CDR3 length: 15 amino acids. The ends lost 4 bases at V and 1 base at J; junction bases unmatched: 4. The CDR3 nucleotides read TGTGCCAGCAGCTCGCCGGGACAGGGGAACACTGAAGCTTTCTTT. Amino acid sequence: CASSSPGQGNTEAFF.

The CDR3 protein is CASSLGGQGMYEQYF. The DNA of the CDR3 is TGCGCCAGCAGCTTGGGGGGACAGGGGATGTACGAGCAGTACTTC. The V and J genes are TRBV5-1 and TRBJ2-7; TRBD1 matches at 10 bases. The CDR3 has 15 amino acids. V was pared by 0 bases and J by 4 bases, with 4 bases of the junction left unmatched. Germline V gives CDR1 SGHRS, CDR2 YFSETQ.

The chain combines TRBV7-9 with TRBJ2-7; the match to TRBD2 covers 11 bases. There are 14 residues in the CDR3. The J segment lost 3 bases and the V segment lost 4 bases, leaving 2 bases of the junction unmatched. From germline, CDR1 is SEHNR and CDR2 FQNEAQ (reference sequence). CDR3 protein: CASSSLAGGYEQYF. As DNA, the CDR3 is TGTGCCAGCAGCTCCCTAGCGGGAGGCTACGAGCAGTACTTC.

V is TRBV5-1 and J is TRBJ1-1; D is perhaps TRBD1 (5 bases). CDR1 SGHRS and CDR2 YFSETQ come from the germline V gene. Trimming took off 0 bases at V and 2 bases at J, with 11 bases between the two ends. This CDR3 has 15 amino acids. The CDR3 sequence: CASSLGRQSNTEAFF. The CDR3 DNA sequence: TGCGCCAGCAGCTTGGGAAGACAGAGCAACACTGAAGCTTTCTTT.

CDR3 DNA: TGCGCCAGCAGCCAAGGGCGAGGGGGTGGCACAGATACGCAGTATTTT. Translating gives CASSQGRGGGTDTQYF. This rearrangement joins TRBV4-1 to TRBJ2-3; D possibly corresponds to TRBD1 (6 bases). The V gene's germline CDR1 is MGHRA and CDR2 YSYEKL. The V end was cut by 1 base, the J end by 1 base, with 12 bases between. The CDR3 runs 16 residues.

The rearrangement links TRBV5-6 to TRBJ2-3; maybe TRBD2 (6 bases). This CDR3 comprises 15 residues. Trimming cost V 0 bases and J 4 bases, with 12 bases left between them. In germline, CDR1 is SGHDT, CDR2 YYEEEE. The CDR3 sequence is CASSLGLAEPDTQYF. The CDR3 region has the DNA TGTGCCAGCAGCTTGGGTTTAGCGGAACCAGATACGCAGTATTTT.

In this sample, this clone turned up a few times. The chain recombines TRBV20-1 with TRBJ1-1, with a possible D match to TRBD1 (5 bases). The CDR3 runs 11 residues. CDR1 and CDR2 (germline): DFQATT, SNEGSKA (reference sequence). Trimming shortened V by 6 bases and J by 11 bases, and 16 bases separated the two germline ends. CDR3 region: CSASRGEEAFF. The CDR3 DNA follows: TGCAGTGCCTCTCGGGGCGAGGAGGCTTTCTTT.

A single count supports this clone. V and J are TRBV27 and TRBJ1-5; D unclear. CDR1 and CDR2 (germline): MNHEY, SMNVEV (reference sequence). There are 13 residues in the CDR3. Trimming left V 6 bases short and J 5 bases short, with 11 bases between. The CDR3 sequence: CASRGDRDQPQHF. CDR3 nucleotides: TGTGCCAGCAGGGGAGACCGGGATCAGCCCCAGCATTTT.

This clone has just a few counts. Other DNA sequences from this sample encode an identical CDR3 as well. The V and J genes are TRBV2 and TRBJ2-6; D not certain. The germline V gene has CDR1 SNHLY and CDR2 FYNNEI. The CDR3 spans 14 residues. Trimming stripped 4 bases from V and 0 bases from J, with 4 bases between. This CDR3 is CASSVRSGANVLTF. CDR3 nucleotide sequence: TGTGCCAGCAGTGTACGCTCTGGGGCCAACGTCCTGACTTTC.

The rearrangement uses TRBV28 and TRBJ1-4; D remains unclear. The V end was cut by 7 bases, the J end by 3 bases, with 15 bases between. The CDR3 consists of 15 residues. Germline V gene sequence: CDR1 MDHEN, CDR2 SYDVKM. CDR3 loop: CASNGQGLPNEKLFF. The CDR3 nucleotides are TGTGCCAGCAACGGCCAAGGGTTACCTAATGAAAAACTGTTTTTT. The whole variable domain, remainder taken from reference TRBV28 and TRBJ1-4, is DVKVTQSSRYLVKRTGEKVFLECVQDMDHENMFWYRQDPGLGLRLIYFSYDVKMKEKGDIPEGYSVSREKKERFSLILESASTNQTSMYLCASNGQGLPNEKLFFGSGTQLSVL.

This clone was recorded only once. This chain uses TRBV28 with TRBJ2-3; D remains unclear. CDR1 is MDHEN, CDR2 SYDVKM, per germline. The CDR3 has 14 amino acids. The ends were cut back, 3 bases at V and 4 bases at J, with 11 bases in the middle. CDR3: CASSLLPLADTQYF. For the CDR3, the DNA is TGTGCCAGCAGTTTGTTGCCCCTTGCAGATACGCAGTATTTT.